These T cell receptor beta chains were read from a single sample in a study of OX40 agonist ivuxolimab in advanced cancers. Sequencing used immunoSEQ multiplex PCR; TCRdb keeps in-frame clones, though not all of them. The sample records some 77,000 clones, roughly nine tenths being singletons. The input for sequencing was CD4+ or CD8+ T cells sorted from blood, taken in a trial of the OX40 agonist ivuxolimab. Every receptor here comes from an adult with an advanced solid tumor such as melanoma, head and neck, liver or kidney cancer. The CDR3 runs from the conserved cysteine through the conserved F or W. D genes are given only for firm matches. Only some rows state a clone size, as once, few, many or a class for expanded clones.

j_call,v_call,clone_size,d_call,cdr3_nt,cdr3_aa
TRBJ1-3,TRBV6-6,.,.,TGTGCCACTACTTTCTCTGGAAACACCATATATTTT,CATTFSGNTIYF
TRBJ2-1,TRBV9,once,.,TGTGCCAGCAGCGTAGTTAGCGGAATCTACAATGAGCAGTTCTTC,CASSVVSGIYNEQFF
TRBJ1-1,TRBV10-3,.,.,TGTGCCATCAGTGCGACAGGCGACAGAACTGAAGCTTTCTTT,CAISATGDRTEAFF
TRBJ2-1,TRBV7-2,.,TRBD2,TGTGCCAGCAGCTTAGCTGGACTAGTCCACAATGAGCAGTTCTTC,CASSLAGLVHNEQFF
TRBJ1-2,TRBV7-8,.,.,TGTGCCAGCAGCCCCCCAACGATACTCACAGGCAACTATGGCTACACCTTC,CASSPPTILTGNYGYTF
TRBJ2-4,TRBV4-3,.,.,TGCGCCAGCAGCCAAGATAGTTCAGGGGGGGGCAAAAACATTCAGTACTTC,CASSQDSSGGGKNIQYF
TRBJ1-4,TRBV30,.,TRBD1,TGTGCCTGCACCCACCCTCCGGGACAGCATAATGAAAAACTGTTTTTT,CACTHPPGQHNEKLFF
TRBJ1-5,TRBV30,.,.,TGTGCCTGGAGGCAGCGGCCGGATCAGCCCCAGCATTTT,CAWRQRPDQPQHF
TRBJ1-2,TRBV7-8,.,TRBD1,TGTGCCAGTGCACAGGGGGGCTATGGCTACACCTTC,CASAQGGYGYTF
TRBJ1-1,TRBV11-2,.,.,TGTGCCAGCAGCCTAGGCCTAACCGTCACTGAAGCTTTCTTT,CASSLGLTVTEAFF
TRBJ1-1,TRBV28,.,.,TGTGCCAGCAGTTGGGGATACACTGAAGCTTTCTTT,CASSWGYTEAFF
TRBJ1-1,TRBV10-3,.,TRBD1,TGTGCCATCGGACGGGACAGGGGGTACACTGAAGCTTTCTTT,CAIGRDRGYTEAFF
TRBJ1-4,TRBV18,.,.,TGTGCCAGCTCCCTCCGTGGGACTAATGAAAAACTGTTTTTT,CASSLRGTNEKLFF
TRBJ2-1,TRBV18,.,TRBD2,TGTGCCAGCTCACCACAGACTAGCGGGATCTACAATGAGCAGTTCTTC,CASSPQTSGIYNEQFF
TRBJ2-3,TRBV5-4,.,TRBD2,TGTGCCAGCAGCTTACCTAGCGGGACCCATACGCAGTATTTT,CASSLPSGTHTQYF
TRBJ2-1,TRBV7-9,.,.,TGTGCCAGCAGCTTAGCTAGCGGTCCTAATGAGCAGTTCTTC,CASSLASGPNEQFF
TRBJ2-4,TRBV7-3,.,.,TGTGCCAGCAGCGCCCAGGGGGGCGGCATTCAGTACTTC,CASSAQGGGIQYF
TRBJ1-2,TRBV7-2,.,.,TGTGCCAGCAGCTTCCCTGGACTGACCTATGGCTACACCTTC,CASSFPGLTYGYTF
TRBJ2-5,TRBV25-1,.,.,TGTGCCAGCAGTGACCTTTACACCCCATTGGGGGAGACCCAGTACTTC,CASSDLYTPLGETQYF
TRBJ2-7,TRBV4-2,.,.,TGTGCCAGCAGCCAAGATGGGGCTTACGAGCAGTACTTC,CASSQDGAYEQYF
TRBJ2-2,TRBV6-1,.,TRBD1,TGTGCCACTCAGACAGGGCTTAGGGAGCTGTTTTTT,CATQTGLRELFF
TRBJ2-7,TRBV29-1,.,.,TGCAGCGTTGATTTGGCAGGGAGCATTGGGTCCTACGAGCAGTACTTC,CSVDLAGSIGSYEQYF
TRBJ2-1,TRBV5-1,few,TRBD2,TGCGCCAGCAGCCCGACTAGCGGGATTGGGAATGAGCAGTTCTTC,CASSPTSGIGNEQFF
TRBJ1-3,TRBV7-7,.,.,TGTGCCAGCAGCTTAGGTGGAGAAAGCTCTGGAAACACCATATATTTT,CASSLGGESSGNTIYF
TRBJ2-5,TRBV11-3,.,.,TGTGCCAGCAGCTCAAGCGGCCAAGGACAAGAGACCCAGTACTTC,CASSSSGQGQETQYF
TRBJ1-1,TRBV6-6,few,.,TGTGCCAGCAGCCGGGGGACTGAAGCTTTCTTT,CASSRGTEAFF
TRBJ2-1,TRBV7-2,.,.,TGTGCCAGCAGCTTAGAGGGGAACTCCTACAATGAGCAGTTCTTC,CASSLEGNSYNEQFF
TRBJ2-7,TRBV6-6,.,.,TGTGCCAGCACCTCCCCACAAAACTCCTACGAGCAGTACTTC,CASTSPQNSYEQYF
TRBJ2-2,TRBV4-1,once,.,TGCGCCAGCAGCCAAGATTCCGTTAACACCGGGGAGCTGTTTTTT,CASSQDSVNTGELFF
TRBJ2-5,TRBV7-2,.,TRBD2,TGTGCCAGCGCGGGGGGGGTCGGAGAAGAGACCCAGTACTTC,CASAGGVGEETQYF
TRBJ1-2,TRBV7-2,.,.,TGTGCCAGCAGCTTAGCGCAGGGGACCCAGGACTACACCTTC,CASSLAQGTQDYTF
TRBJ2-2,TRBV7-3,.,.,TGTGCCAGCAGCTTACGCCAGGGGGGTACCGGGGAGCTGTTTTTT,CASSLRQGGTGELFF
TRBJ1-1,TRBV5-8,.,.,TGTGCCAGCAGCGCCCTTTTAGGGCGAACTGAAGCTTTCTTT,CASSALLGRTEAFF
TRBJ1-4,TRBV19,.,.,TGTGCCAGTAGTAAAAAACTGTTTTTT,CASSKKLFF
TRBJ2-7,TRBV30,once,.,TGTGCCTGGAGTCCTAGAGCGGTTTTTGGCGAGCAGTACTTC,CAWSPRAVFGEQYF
TRBJ2-2,TRBV18,.,TRBD1,TGTGCCAGCTCAGCTAGAGGACAGGGGAACACCGGGGAGCTGTTTTTT,CASSARGQGNTGELFF
TRBJ1-5,TRBV28,.,.,TGTGCCACCGGGGGAGGGCAGGGGAATCAGCCCCAGCATTTT,CATGGGQGNQPQHF
TRBJ2-2,TRBV6-6,.,.,TGTGCCAGCAGAAACGACGGGAACACCGGGGAGCTGTTTTTT,CASRNDGNTGELFF
TRBJ2-3,TRBV19,.,.,TGTGCCAGTAGGAAACACGGAGGGATCGGCACAGATACGCAGTATTTT,CASRKHGGIGTDTQYF
TRBJ2-3,TRBV19,.,TRBD2,TGTGCCAGTAGAGGGACTATCACAGATACGCAGTATTTT,CASRGTITDTQYF
TRBJ1-4,TRBV28,once,TRBD1,TGTGCCACCCAGACAGGGGTTGATGAAAAACTGTTTTTT,CATQTGVDEKLFF
TRBJ2-1,TRBV27,.,.,TGTGCCAGCAGCCCCCAGGGGCTCCGGGATGAGCAGTTCTTC,CASSPQGLRDEQFF
TRBJ2-5,TRBV5-6,.,TRBD2,TGTGCCAGCAGCTCATTACTAGCGGGCTGGCAAGAGACCCAGTACTTC,CASSSLLAGWQETQYF
TRBJ2-3,TRBV18,.,.,TGTGCCAGCTCACGTTCCAGAGAACCGCAGTATTTT,CASSRSREPQYF
TRBJ2-7,TRBV5-1,.,TRBD1,TGCGCCAGCCGCCCCGGGACAGGGGGCGCCGAGCAGTACTTC,CASRPGTGGAEQYF